A selection of T cell receptor beta chains follows, all from one sample in a study of blood T cell repertoires in COVID-19. Generated by immunoSEQ multiplex PCR, the TCRdb table keeps only in-frame clones and is missing some. The top ten clones hold less than 9.5% of a sample with about 27,000 clones, roughly 85% of them seen once. The specimen was peripheral blood. Source of these receptors: a woman in her forties or fifties with active COVID-19. The CDR3 runs from the conserved cysteine through the conserved F or W. The D gene is left open where the match is weak. Clone size is given for some rows only: seen once, a few or many times, or a class if the clone is expanded.

clone_size d_call j_call v_call cdr3_nt cdr3_aa
once TRBD2 TRBJ2-7 TRBV15 TGTGCCACATTGGGACTAGCGGGAGGGTACGAGCAGTACTTC CATLGLAGGYEQYF
NA NA TRBJ1-5 TRBV7-2 TGTGCCAGCAGCGAAAGGGGGGGTCAGCCCCAGCATTTT CASSERGGQPQHF
NA NA TRBJ1-2 TRBV30 TGTGCCTGGAGTGTACAGGGCGGCATCTATGGCTACACCTTC CAWSVQGGIYGYTF
NA TRBD2 TRBJ2-7 TRBV18 TGTGCCAGCTCACCAAATGTAGCGGGAGTGGTTTCCTACGAGCAGTACTTC CASSPNVAGVVSYEQYF
NA NA TRBJ2-7 TRBV28 TGTGCCAGCAGTCCCATAAACTCGGGGATAAGCGACGAGCAGTACTTC CASSPINSGISDEQYF
NA NA TRBJ1-2 TRBV28 TGTGCCAGCAGTCCAAGGGGTGGAGGGCCGTGGGGCTACACCTTC CASSPRGGGPWGYTF
NA NA TRBJ1-1 TRBV10-2 TGCGCCAGCAGTGAGACCATTCTGACAGGAGCTTTCTTT CASSETILTGAFF
NA TRBD1 TRBJ2-7 TRBV2 TGTGCCAGCAGTGGATCGAGGGACAGGGGAGACTACGAGCAGTACTTC CASSGSRDRGDYEQYF
NA TRBD1 TRBJ1-4 TRBV18 TGTGCCAGCTCACTCTTCGGACAGGGCGGGGAAAAACTGTTTTTT CASSLFGQGGEKLFF
NA NA TRBJ2-3 TRBV5-1 TGCGCCAGCAGCCCCGCGCTAGATACGCAGTATTTT CASSPALDTQYF
NA NA TRBJ1-1 TRBV5-4 TGTGCCAGCAGCTGGACAGTGGGAAACACTGAAGCTTTCTTT CASSWTVGNTEAFF
few NA TRBJ2-7 TRBV27 TGTGCCAGCAGCATTTTAACGGGAACGGGGGAGCAGTACTTC CASSILTGTGEQYF
NA NA TRBJ1-1 TRBV9 TGTGCCAGCGCGACAGGGAACACTGAAGCTTTCTTT CASATGNTEAFF